The TCR beta chain described here comes from a study of tumor-infiltrating lymphocytes in oesophageal squamous cell carcinoma. This clonotype was seen many times. The length of the CDR3 is 13 residues. The V gene lost 6 bases and the J gene lost 4 bases, with 10 bases spanning the gap. MiXCR, run by TCRdb on the PCR reads, gives a single entry per CDR3 protein. The data contain roughly 23,000 distinct CDR3 sequences, approximately 35% of them singletons. The sample consisted of esophageal tumor tissue. The V gene is TRBV12-3 or TRBV12-4, the J gene TRBJ2-1; D ambiguous. This TCR was sampled from a female donor with esophageal squamous cell carcinoma. CDR3: CASRRNGYNEQFF. Written as DNA, the CDR3 is TGTGCCAGCAGACGCAACGGTTACAATGAGCAGTTCTTC.